Below are 11 T cell receptor beta chains sequenced from a single sample in a study of T cells in Graves' hyperthyroidism and ophthalmopathy. RNA transcripts provided the source from which TCR beta CDR3 regions were amplified. HTBI primers drove first-round RT-PCR of the TCR CDR3. TCRdb called the multiplex PCR reads again in MiXCR, with one record for every CDR3 protein. Of some 550,000 distinct CDR3 sequences listed, about 16% are singletons. Sequencing used blood. These receptors were taken from a woman aged 35 to 49 with Graves' ophthalmopathy.

This clonotype was seen repeatedly, ten times or more. The chain uses TRBV2 and TRBJ2-7; no definite D call. Germline V lookup: CDR1 SNHLY, CDR2 FYNNEI. The length of the CDR3 is 14 residues. The V gene lost 2 bases and the J gene lost 3 bases, with 11 bases spanning the gap. CDR3 coding DNA: TGTGCCAGCAGTGAAATCTCTCCAGACTACGAGCAGTACTTC. Translation gives CASSEISPDYEQYF. Variable domain in full (rest from reference TRBV2 and TRBJ2-7): EPEVTQTPSHQVTQMGQEVILRCVPISNHLYFYWYRQILGQKVEFLVSFYNNEISEKSEIFDDQFSVERPDGSNFTLKIRSTKLEDSAMYFCASSEISPDYEQYFGPGTRLTVT.

This clonotype was seen many times. The rearrangement joins TRBV2 to TRBJ2-1; D is unresolved. Germline V gives CDR1 SNHLY, CDR2 FYNNEI. Deletions cut 4 bases from V and 9 bases from J, with 4 bases between. This CDR3 comprises 10 residues. The CDR3 here is CASSVVEQFF. CDR3 in DNA: TGTGCCAGCAGTGTTGTTGAGCAGTTCTTC. Full variable domain (outside the CDR3, taken from reference TRBV2 and TRBJ2-1): EPEVTQTPSHQVTQMGQEVILRCVPISNHLYFYWYRQILGQKVEFLVSFYNNEISEKSEIFDDQFSVERPDGSNFTLKIRSTKLEDSAMYFCASSVVEQFFGPGTRLTVL.

V and J are TRBV7-3 and TRBJ2-1; 9 nucleotides align to TRBD1. V shed 8 bases, J shed 6 bases, and the junction held 5 bases outside the gene matches. The CDR3 runs 13 residues. Germline assignment: CDR1 SGHTA and CDR2 FQGTGA. The CDR3, as DNA: TGTGCCAGCCGACAGGGGGGGAGCAATGAGCAGTTCTTC. Translating it yields CASRQGGSNEQFF.

The chain is built from TRBV7-8 and TRBJ2-2; 8 nucleotides agree with TRBD1. This CDR3 contains 19 residues. Trimming at V came to 7 bases and at J to 0 bases, leaving 16 bases not matched to a gene. CDR1 is SGHVS, CDR2 FQNEAQ, per germline. The CDR3 coding sequence is TGTGCCAGCACCCATTACCTTGAGCACAGGGGGGCGAACACCGGGGAGCTGTTTTTT. Its translation: CASTHYLEHRGANTGELFF.

This clonotype was detected many times. The CDR3 here is CASSRGAETQYF. CDR3 DNA sequence: TGTGCCAGCAGTAGGGGCGCTGAGACCCAGTACTTC. This sequence joins TRBV6-2 or TRBV6-3 and TRBJ2-5; D perhaps matches TRBD1 (5 bases). With 5 bases removed from V and 5 bases from J, the gap between germline ends came to 9 bases. From germline, CDR1 is MNHEY and CDR2 SVGEGT. The CDR3 spans 12 residues.

V and J are TRBV28 and TRBJ1-5; perhaps TRBD1 as D (6 bases). The V end lost 5 bases, the J end lost 10 bases, and 15 bases lay between the germline ends. CDR3 length: 13 amino acids. Germline V gene data show CDR1 as MDHEN and CDR2 as SYDVKM. The CDR3 is CASSGGGFLPQHF. In DNA, the CDR3 is TGTGCCAGCAGTGGAGGGGGATTCTTACCCCAGCATTTT.

As concerns this clonotype: This may come from a read error, since a much larger clone is one base off. This chain joins TRBV6-1 and TRBJ2-7; unclear D gene. V was pared by 2 bases and J by 10 bases, with 12 bases between. This CDR3 comprises 12 residues. Per germline, CDR1 MNHNS and CDR2 SASEGT. Here the CDR3 DNA reads TGTGCCAGCAGTGAATTCTTTTTGGATCAGTACTTC. The encoded protein is CASSEFFLDQYF.

This clonotype was counted a few times. J is TRBJ2-5 and V is TRBV7-9, with D possibly TRBD1 on 6 matching bases. V lost 5 bases, J lost 7 bases, and 14 bases lay in between. The V gene's germline CDR1 is SEHNR and CDR2 FQNEAQ (reference sequence). The CDR3 is made up of 13 amino acids. The CDR3 coding sequence is TGTGCCAGCAGCCAGGGGCGCCGGGTGACCCAGTACTTC. Translated, it gives CASSQGRRVTQYF.

This clonotype has a handful of counts. The V call is TRBV2, the J call TRBJ1-2; perhaps TRBD1 as D (6 bases). The CDR3 has 15 residues. CDR1 is SNHLY, CDR2 FYNNEI, per germline. V was shortened by 4 bases and J by 1 base, with 13 bases between the two germline ends. CDR3 residues: CASSVQGTNNYGYTF. CDR3 sequence (DNA): TGTGCCAGCAGTGTCCAGGGGACTAATAACTATGGCTACACCTTC.

In its sample, this clonotype was seen a few times. The chain recombines TRBV18 with TRBJ1-1; 8 bases fit TRBD1. Germline trimming cut 4 bases from V and 3 bases from J; bases unmatched to any gene: 4. This CDR3 comprises 14 residues. CDR1 and CDR2 (germline): KGHSH, LQKENI. DNA of the CDR3: TGTGCCAGCTCACTGACGACAGGGGACACTGAAGCTTTCTTT. Translated, it gives CASSLTTGDTEAFF.

A few counts support this clonotype. V and J are TRBV29-1 and TRBJ1-2; 8 positions agree with TRBD1. V shed 3 bases and J 4 bases; nucleotides not matched to a gene: 7. Germline values: CDR1 SQVTM, CDR2 ANQGSEA. The length of the CDR3 is 14 residues. CDR3 bases: TGCAGCGTTGAGGGGGCAGGGGGCACCTATGGCTACACCTTC. Amino acid sequence: CSVEGAGGTYGYTF.